Below are 8 T cell receptor beta chains sequenced from a single sample in a study of T-cell memory formation after mild COVID-19. TCRdb fed the 5' RACE reads into MiXCR, producing one record per CDR3 protein. The table has about 560,000 distinct CDR3 sequences, 20% to 25% seen once; the top ten hold about 8.2%. The specimen sequenced was PBMCs or a T cell subset sorted from them (not recorded which). These TCRs come from an adult woman who had mild COVID-19 (a few samples of this study predate the infection). Cell type and time point are not known.

J is TRBJ2-7 and V is TRBV24-1; 8 bases agree with TRBD1. Germline CDR1 and CDR2: KGHDR and SFDVKD. The CDR3 length is 15 residues. The V gene end was trimmed by 4 bases and the J gene end by 1 base; junction bases not matched to a gene: 5. CDR3 coding DNA: TGTGCCACCAGTGAGGAAAGGACAGGGTCCTACGAGCAGTACTTC. Amino acids: CATSEERTGSYEQYF.

This clonotype was detected only a few times. The CDR3 protein is CASSSTQRLNTEAFF. The CDR3, as DNA: TGTGCCAGCAGTTCGACCCAGAGATTGAACACTGAAGCTTTCTTT. This chain links TRBV6-5 with TRBJ1-1; D gene ambiguous. The germline CDR1 and CDR2 sequences are MNHEY and SVGAGI. Deletions cut 4 bases from V and 0 bases from J, with 12 bases between. CDR3 length equals 15 residues.

This clonotype has only a few counts. The chain combines TRBV6-2 or TRBV6-3 with TRBJ1-1; D might be TRBD1 (5 bases). Germline V gives CDR1 MNHEY, CDR2 SVGEGT. CDR3 length equals 13 residues. Trimming removed 7 bases from V and 4 bases from J, with 13 bases in between. CDR3 DNA sequence: TGTGCCAGCACGACCTGGGGGTTCACTGAAGCTTTCTTT. Its translation: CASTTWGFTEAFF.

The rearrangement links TRBV5-5 to TRBJ1-1, with D unresolved. The CDR3 consists of 13 residues. Trimming shortened V by 1 base and J by 8 bases, and 12 bases separated the two germline ends. CDR1 is SGHKS and CDR2 is YYEKEE in the germline V gene (reference sequence). CDR3 sequence (DNA): TGTGCCAGCAGCTTGTTTAACGGCAAGGAAGCTTTCTTT. As protein: CASSLFNGKEAFF.

This clonotype was detected a few times. The V call is TRBV27, the J call TRBJ1-1, with 9 bases aligning to TRBD1. V shed 8 bases, J shed 0 bases, and the junction held 7 bases outside the gene matches. This CDR3 has 15 amino acids. Germline values: CDR1 MNHEY, CDR2 SMNVEV (reference sequence). This CDR3 reads CASRRGTGMNTEAFF. CDR3 DNA: TGTGCCAGCCGCCGCGGGACAGGGATGAACACTGAAGCTTTCTTT.

The table lists this clonotype with a few counts. The rearrangement uses TRBV9 and TRBJ2-2; 8 bases are a match to TRBD2. V lost 0 bases, J lost 4 bases, and 2 bases stayed unmatched. CDR1 is SGDLS and CDR2 is YYNGEE in the germline V gene. There are 15 residues in the CDR3. In DNA form, the CDR3 reads TGTGCCAGCAGCGTAGCGGGAGGGCCCACCGGGGAGCTGTTTTTT. This codes for CASSVAGGPTGELFF.

The rearrangement links TRBV11-2 to TRBJ2-7; TRBD2 aligns across 7 bases. V was pared by 1 base and J by 0 bases, with 12 bases of the junction left unmatched. CDR3 size: 18 residues. Germline CDR1 reads SGHAT; CDR2 reads FQNNGV. CDR3 residues: CASSLAAPRLARSYEQYF. CDR3 nucleotide sequence: TGTGCCAGCAGCTTAGCCGCCCCTAGACTAGCCCGCTCCTACGAGCAGTACTTC.

This chain connects TRBV20-1 to TRBJ2-1; D possibly corresponds to TRBD2 (6 bases). Germline V gene sequence: CDR1 DFQATT, CDR2 SNEGSKA (reference sequence). V gave up 5 bases and J gave up 3 bases, with 14 bases separating them. This CDR3 contains 14 residues. CDR3: CSAAGTLFYNEQFF. CDR3 sequence (DNA): TGCAGTGCTGCCGGGACTCTTTTCTACAATGAGCAGTTCTTC.